Listed below are T cell receptor beta chains from one sample, sequenced in a study of T-cell memory formation after mild COVID-19. TCRdb re-called the 5' RACE reads through MiXCR, storing one row per CDR3 protein. The sample contains hundreds of thousands of distinct CDR3 sequences, approximately 18% of which appear only once. Input material: PBMCs or a T cell subset sorted from them (not recorded which). The receptors here all came from an adult woman who had mild COVID-19 (a few samples of this study predate the infection). Cell type and time point are not known. The CDR3 runs from the conserved cysteine through the conserved F or W. A D gene is named only where the DNA matches it firmly. Expanded clones are given a class, and other clones once, few, many or no size at all.

CDR3 length: 15; clone size: few; J gene: TRBJ2-1; D gene: TRBD2; V gene: TRBV7-2; CDR3 DNA: TGTGCCAGCAGCTTAGGCGGGGGGGCCCCCAATGAGCAGTTCTTC; CDR3 protein: CASSLGGGAPNEQFF
CDR3 length: 16; clone size: -; J gene: TRBJ2-3; D gene: -; V gene: TRBV4-2; CDR3 DNA: TGTGCCAGCAGCCAAGAGATCGGGCTATTCACAGATACGCAGTATTTT; CDR3 protein: CASSQEIGLFTDTQYF
CDR3 length: 13; clone size: few; J gene: TRBJ1-1; D gene: -; V gene: TRBV27; CDR3 DNA: TGTGCCAGCACCTCCTTTGGGGGCAGAGGAGCTTTCTTT; CDR3 protein: CASTSFGGRGAFF
CDR3 length: 15; clone size: -; J gene: TRBJ2-7; D gene: TRBD2; V gene: TRBV7-2; CDR3 DNA: TGTGCCAGCAGCTTAGGGGACTACCTCACCTACGAGCAGTACTTC; CDR3 protein: CASSLGDYLTYEQYF
CDR3 length: 15; clone size: -; J gene: TRBJ1-1; D gene: -; V gene: TRBV5-1; CDR3 DNA: TGCGCCAGCAGCCCGGGGGGGTCGGCCCACACTGAAGCTTTCTTT; CDR3 protein: CASSPGGSAHTEAFF
CDR3 length: 15; clone size: few; J gene: TRBJ2-1; D gene: TRBD2; V gene: TRBV6-2/TRBV6-3; CDR3 DNA: TGTGCCAGCGCCATACTAGCGGGACCTACCGATGAGCAGTTCTTC; CDR3 protein: CASAILAGPTDEQFF
CDR3 length: 15; clone size: few; J gene: TRBJ2-7; D gene: -; V gene: TRBV20-1; CDR3 DNA: TGCAGTGCTAGACCGACCCCTTCTTCCTCCTACGAGCAGTACTTC; CDR3 protein: CSARPTPSSSYEQYF
CDR3 length: 12; clone size: few; J gene: TRBJ2-7; D gene: -; V gene: TRBV12-3/TRBV12-4; CDR3 DNA: TGTGCCAGCAGTTTGAGCCTCGTGGAGCAGTACTTC; CDR3 protein: CASSLSLVEQYF
CDR3 length: 15; clone size: -; J gene: TRBJ1-5; D gene: -; V gene: TRBV15; CDR3 DNA: TGTGCCACCAGCAGAGATCGCGGCAACCATCAGCCCCAGCATTTT; CDR3 protein: CATSRDRGNHQPQHF
CDR3 length: 12; clone size: few; J gene: TRBJ2-5; D gene: -; V gene: TRBV29-1; CDR3 DNA: TGCAGCGTTGTGTTCGTGCGAGAGACCCAGTACTTC; CDR3 protein: CSVVFVRETQYF
CDR3 length: 15; clone size: few; J gene: TRBJ2-1; D gene: TRBD2; V gene: TRBV18; CDR3 DNA: TGTGCCAGCTCACCACCTAGCGGGGGTGTAAATGAGCAGTTCTTC; CDR3 protein: CASSPPSGGVNEQFF
CDR3 length: 15; clone size: once; J gene: TRBJ1-5; D gene: TRBD1; V gene: TRBV20-1; CDR3 DNA: TGCAGTGCTGACCGGGACAGGGGCAGCAATCAGCCCCAGCATTTT; CDR3 protein: CSADRDRGSNQPQHF
CDR3 length: 16; clone size: -; J gene: TRBJ2-2; D gene: TRBD2; V gene: TRBV12-3/TRBV12-4; CDR3 DNA: TGTGCCAGCGGCCCTATGCGCGGGAGGGCCCCCGGGGAGCTGTTTTTT; CDR3 protein: CASGPMRGRAPGELFF
CDR3 length: 14; clone size: few; J gene: TRBJ2-2; D gene: -; V gene: TRBV12-3/TRBV12-4; CDR3 DNA: TGTGCCAGCAGTTTGGACAGATACACCGGGGAGCTGTTTTTT; CDR3 protein: CASSLDRYTGELFF
CDR3 length: 14; clone size: few; J gene: TRBJ1-6; D gene: -; V gene: TRBV27; CDR3 DNA: TGTGCCAGCAGCGGACAGCCTTGGGATTCGCCCCTCCACTTT; CDR3 protein: CASSGQPWDSPLHF
CDR3 length: 13; clone size: many; J gene: TRBJ1-5; D gene: -; V gene: TRBV15; CDR3 DNA: TGTGCCACCAGCAGAGGGGGGGCTCAGCCCCAGCATTTT; CDR3 protein: CATSRGGAQPQHF
CDR3 length: 16; clone size: -; J gene: TRBJ2-3; D gene: TRBD2; V gene: TRBV7-2; CDR3 DNA: TGTGCCAGCAGACCCGGGACTAGCGGCCCCACAGATACGCAGTATTTT; CDR3 protein: CASRPGTSGPTDTQYF
CDR3 length: 15; clone size: -; J gene: TRBJ2-7; D gene: TRBD2; V gene: TRBV11-2; CDR3 DNA: TGTGCCAGCAGCGAACTAGCGGGAGGGCTGGGGGAGCAGTACTTC; CDR3 protein: CASSELAGGLGEQYF
CDR3 length: 14; clone size: few; J gene: TRBJ1-1; D gene: -; V gene: TRBV29-1; CDR3 DNA: TGCAGCGTTGATTCGGGACGGACGAACACTGAAGCTTTCTTT; CDR3 protein: CSVDSGRTNTEAFF
CDR3 length: 13; clone size: -; J gene: TRBJ2-7; D gene: -; V gene: TRBV12-3/TRBV12-4; CDR3 DNA: TGTGCCAGTGTGCTTTCCCTCGGGTACGAGCAGTACTTC; CDR3 protein: CASVLSLGYEQYF
CDR3 length: 15; clone size: -; J gene: TRBJ2-7; D gene: TRBD1; V gene: TRBV5-1; CDR3 DNA: TGCGCCAGCAGCACCGGGGGACAGGGGGCGTACGAGCAGTACTTC; CDR3 protein: CASSTGGQGAYEQYF
CDR3 length: 14; clone size: few; J gene: TRBJ2-1; D gene: TRBD2; V gene: TRBV4-3; CDR3 DNA: TGCGCCAGCAGCCAAGTCCTAGCGGGAAGAGAGCAGTTCTTC; CDR3 protein: CASSQVLAGREQFF
CDR3 length: 16; clone size: few; J gene: TRBJ2-2; D gene: -; V gene: TRBV9; CDR3 DNA: TGTGCCAGCAGCTTACGACGAGAGGGCGTAACCGGGGAGCTGTTTTTT; CDR3 protein: CASSLRREGVTGELFF
CDR3 length: 12; clone size: -; J gene: TRBJ1-1; D gene: -; V gene: TRBV4-1; CDR3 DNA: TGCGCCAGCAGCCAAGTGGCTAGGGAAGCTTTCTTT; CDR3 protein: CASSQVAREAFF
CDR3 length: 13; clone size: many; J gene: TRBJ2-5; D gene: -; V gene: TRBV7-3; CDR3 DNA: TGTGCCAGCAGCTTAAACCAGGGAGCGACCCAGTACTTC; CDR3 protein: CASSLNQGATQYF